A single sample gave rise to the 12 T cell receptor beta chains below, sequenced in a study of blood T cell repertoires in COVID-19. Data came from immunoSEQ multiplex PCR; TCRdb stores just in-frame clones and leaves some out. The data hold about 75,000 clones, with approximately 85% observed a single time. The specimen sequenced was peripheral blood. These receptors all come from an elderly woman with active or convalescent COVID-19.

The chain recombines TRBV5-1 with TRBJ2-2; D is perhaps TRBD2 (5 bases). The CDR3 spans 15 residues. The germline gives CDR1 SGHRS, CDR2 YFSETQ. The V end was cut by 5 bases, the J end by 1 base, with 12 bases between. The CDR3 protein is CASSFGGLNTGELFF. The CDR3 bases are TGCGCCAGCAGTTTCGGCGGGTTGAACACCGGGGAGCTGTTTTTT.

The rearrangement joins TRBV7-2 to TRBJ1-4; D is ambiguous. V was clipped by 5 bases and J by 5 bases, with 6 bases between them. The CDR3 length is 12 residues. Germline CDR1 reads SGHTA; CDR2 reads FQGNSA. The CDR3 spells CASSRGNEKLFF. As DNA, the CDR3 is TGTGCCAGCAGCCGCGGCAATGAAAAACTGTTTTTT.

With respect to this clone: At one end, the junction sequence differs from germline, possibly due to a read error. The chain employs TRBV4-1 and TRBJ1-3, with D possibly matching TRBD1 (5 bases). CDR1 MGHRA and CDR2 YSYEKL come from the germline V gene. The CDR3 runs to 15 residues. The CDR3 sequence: CASSQVGLSGNTIYF. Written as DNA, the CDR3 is TGCGCCAGCAGTCAAGTGGGACTCTCTGGAAACACCATATATTTT.

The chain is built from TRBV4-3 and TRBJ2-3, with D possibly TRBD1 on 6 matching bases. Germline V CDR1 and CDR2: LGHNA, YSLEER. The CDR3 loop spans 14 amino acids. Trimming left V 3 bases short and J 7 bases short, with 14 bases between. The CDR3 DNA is TGCGCCAGCAGCCAGAGGTCGACAGGCAATACGCAGTATTTT. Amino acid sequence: CASSQRSTGNTQYF.

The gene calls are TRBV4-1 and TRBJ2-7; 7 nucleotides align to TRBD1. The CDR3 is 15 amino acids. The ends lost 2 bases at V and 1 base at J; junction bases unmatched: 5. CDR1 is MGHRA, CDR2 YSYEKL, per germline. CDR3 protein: CASSQQQGPSYEQYF. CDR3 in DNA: TGCGCCAGCAGCCAACAACAGGGGCCTTCCTACGAGCAGTACTTC.

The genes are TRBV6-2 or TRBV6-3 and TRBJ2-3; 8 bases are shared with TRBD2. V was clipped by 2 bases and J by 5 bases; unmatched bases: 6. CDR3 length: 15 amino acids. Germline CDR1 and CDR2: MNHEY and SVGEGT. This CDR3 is CASSYAAGAVDTQYF. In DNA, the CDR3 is TGTGCCAGCAGTTACGCAGCGGGAGCGGTAGATACGCAGTATTTT.

This chain's CDR3 is CASSHFDSYTGELFF. The CDR3 coding sequence is TGTGCCAGCAGCCACTTTGACAGTTACACCGGGGAGCTGTTTTTT. The chain recombines TRBV16 with TRBJ2-2; maybe TRBD1 (5 bases). Trimming stripped 3 bases from V and 3 bases from J, with 11 bases between. This CDR3 has 15 amino acids. Germline-derived CDR1 and CDR2 are KGHSY and FQNENV.

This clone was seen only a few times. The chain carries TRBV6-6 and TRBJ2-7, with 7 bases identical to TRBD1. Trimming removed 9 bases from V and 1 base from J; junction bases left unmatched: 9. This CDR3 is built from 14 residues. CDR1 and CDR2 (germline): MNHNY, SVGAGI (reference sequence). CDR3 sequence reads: CASTDRVQSYEQYF. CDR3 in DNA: TGTGCCAGTACAGACAGGGTCCAATCCTACGAGCAGTACTTC.

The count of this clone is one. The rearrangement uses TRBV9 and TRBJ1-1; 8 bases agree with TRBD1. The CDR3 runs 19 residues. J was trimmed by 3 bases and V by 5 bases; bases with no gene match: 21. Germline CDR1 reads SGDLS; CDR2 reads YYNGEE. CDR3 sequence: CASSENRDRRRMADTEAFF. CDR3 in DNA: TGTGCCAGCAGTGAAAACCGGGACAGGCGGCGGATGGCGGACACTGAAGCTTTCTTT.

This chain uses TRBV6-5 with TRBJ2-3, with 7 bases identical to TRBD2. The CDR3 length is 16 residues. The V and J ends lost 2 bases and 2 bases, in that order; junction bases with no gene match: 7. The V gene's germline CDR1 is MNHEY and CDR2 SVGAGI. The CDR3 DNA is TGTGCCAGCAGTTACCCCGAGCGGGACCCCACAGATACGCAGTATTTT. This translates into CASSYPERDPTDTQYF.

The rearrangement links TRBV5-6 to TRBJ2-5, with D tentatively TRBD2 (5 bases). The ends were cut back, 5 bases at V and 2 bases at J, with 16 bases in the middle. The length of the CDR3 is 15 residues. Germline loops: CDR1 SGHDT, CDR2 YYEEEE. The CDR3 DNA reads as TGTGCCAGCAGTCCTTGGCGGGCAGCTCAAGAGACCCAGTACTTC. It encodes CASSPWRAAQETQYF.

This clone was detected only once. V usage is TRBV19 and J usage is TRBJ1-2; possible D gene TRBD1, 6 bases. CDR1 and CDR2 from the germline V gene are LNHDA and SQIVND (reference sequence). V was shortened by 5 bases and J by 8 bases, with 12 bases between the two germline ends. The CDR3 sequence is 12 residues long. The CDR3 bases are TGTGCCAGTAGTCCGGGGACAAGGGGCTACACCTTC. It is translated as CASSPGTRGYTF.